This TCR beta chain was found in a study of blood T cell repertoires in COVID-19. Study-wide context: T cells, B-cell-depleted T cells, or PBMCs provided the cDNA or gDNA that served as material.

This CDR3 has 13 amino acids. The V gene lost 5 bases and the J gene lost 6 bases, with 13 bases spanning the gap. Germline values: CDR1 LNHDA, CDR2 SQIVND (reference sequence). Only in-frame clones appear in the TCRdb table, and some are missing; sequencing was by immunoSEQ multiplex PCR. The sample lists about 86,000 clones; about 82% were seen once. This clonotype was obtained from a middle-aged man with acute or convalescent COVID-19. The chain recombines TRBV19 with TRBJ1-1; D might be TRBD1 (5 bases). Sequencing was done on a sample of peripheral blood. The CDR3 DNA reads TGTGCCAGTAGTGCCGCCCGGGGGGCTGAAGCTTTCTTT. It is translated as CASSAARGAEAFF. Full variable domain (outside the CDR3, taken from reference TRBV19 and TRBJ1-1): DGGITQSPKYLFRKEGQNVTLSCEQNLNHDAMYWYRQDPGQGLRLIYYSQIVNDFQKGDIAEGYSVSREKKESFPLTVTSAQKNPTAFYLCASSAARGAEAFFGQGTRLTVV.